These 10 T cell receptor beta chains originate from one sample sequenced in a study of OX40 agonist ivuxolimab in advanced cancers. Using immunoSEQ multiplex PCR, the repertoire was profiled, and TCRdb retains in-frame clones only, with some absent. In the table there are 75,000 to 80,000 clones, 85% to 90% of which are singletons. This specimen was CD4+ or CD8+ T cells sorted from blood, taken in a trial of the OX40 agonist ivuxolimab. The receptors shown here come from an adult with an advanced solid tumor such as melanoma, head and neck, liver or kidney cancer.

The rearrangement links TRBV5-1 to TRBJ2-7; possibly TRBD1 or TRBD2 for D (5 bases each). V lost 4 bases, J lost 2 bases, and 16 bases lay in between. The CDR3 has 15 amino acids. The germline gives CDR1 SGHRS, CDR2 YFSETQ. Written as DNA, the CDR3 is TGCGCCAGCAGCCCTTGGGACGGGGAAGCCTACGAGCAGTACTTC. Its translation: CASSPWDGEAYEQYF.

This sequence joins TRBV18 and TRBJ2-2; perhaps TRBD2 as D (5 bases). The CDR3 sequence is 16 residues long. Looked up from germline, CDR1 is KGHSH and CDR2 is LQKENI. Trimming removed 3 bases at V and 1 base at J, with 12 bases between. CDR3 in amino acids: CASSPEDLLNTGELFF. The CDR3 nucleotides read TGTGCCAGCTCACCCGAGGACTTGCTGAACACCGGGGAGCTGTTTTTT.

This chain uses TRBV7-9 with TRBJ1-2; D perhaps matches TRBD1 (5 bases). The CDR3 totals 14 residues. Deletions cut 0 bases from V and 4 bases from J, with 9 bases between. Germline lookup yields CDR1 SEHNR and CDR2 FQNEAQ (reference sequence). Here the CDR3 reads CASSLASGGYGYTF. In nucleotides, the CDR3 is TGTGCCAGCAGCTTAGCGTCGGGGGGCTATGGCTACACCTTC.

In its sample, this clone was seen a few times. The chain employs TRBV30 and TRBJ1-2; a weak D match, TRBD1 (5 bases). CDR3 length: 11 residues. V dropped 3 bases and J dropped 12 bases, with 14 bases sitting between them. Germline CDR1 is GTSNPN and CDR2 is SVGIG (reference sequence). In nucleotides, the CDR3 is TGTGCCTGGAGGCAGGACGGACAACACACCTTC. Translated: CAWRQDGQHTF. The full variable domain, with the rest looked up from reference TRBV30 and TRBJ1-2, is SQTIHQWPATLVQPVGSPLSLECTVEGTSNPNLYWYRQAAGRGLQLLFYSVGIGQISSEVPQNLSASRPQDRQFILSSKKLLLSDSGFYLCAWRQDGQHTFGSGTRLTVV.

A few counts support this clone. This sample also contains other DNA sequences that code for the same CDR3. The chain employs TRBV29-1 and TRBJ2-7; 11 nucleotides line up with TRBD1. CDR1 is SQVTM, CDR2 ANQGSEA, per germline. CDR3 length: 13 amino acids. V dropped 7 bases and J dropped 6; count of bases not matched to a gene: 8. The CDR3 here is CSAGSGTGGEQYF. The CDR3 DNA sequence: TGCAGCGCCGGTTCAGGGACAGGGGGCGAGCAGTACTTC.

This sequence joins TRBV5-1 and TRBJ2-5, with 7 positions matching TRBD2. This CDR3 has 14 amino acids. Germline V gene data show CDR1 as SGHRS and CDR2 as YFSETQ. The trim removed 8 bases at V and 3 bases at J, leaving 10 bases unmatched. CDR3 sequence (DNA): TGCGCCAGTACCACTGGGGGAGGGGAAGAGACCCAGTACTTC. Translation gives CASTTGGGEETQYF.

J is TRBJ2-1 and V is TRBV19; 8 nucleotides match TRBD2. Germline V gene lookup returns CDR1 LNHDA and CDR2 SQIVND (reference sequence). After removal of 3 bases from V and 5 bases from J, the junction contained 6 bases not matched to a gene. This CDR3 is 15 amino acids long. Here the CDR3 reads CASSISGGGHNEQFF. The CDR3 region has the DNA TGTGCCAGTAGTATCAGTGGCGGGGGGCACAATGAGCAGTTCTTC.

The rearrangement joins TRBV2 to TRBJ1-5; TRBD1 aligns across 10 bases. This CDR3 region has 15 residues. The germline CDR1 and CDR2 sequences are SNHLY and FYNNEI. The J segment lost 11 bases and the V segment lost 5 bases, leaving 12 bases of the junction unmatched. The CDR3 spells CASSSDRGFFAAQHF. For the CDR3, the DNA is TGTGCCAGCAGTTCGGACAGGGGGTTTTTCGCGGCCCAGCATTTT.

This clone was detected only a few times. This chain connects TRBV4-1 to TRBJ2-1, with 16 nucleotides matching TRBD2. There are 16 residues in the CDR3. The J segment lost 8 bases and the V segment lost 5 bases, leaving 6 bases of the junction unmatched. Germline CDR1 and CDR2: MGHRA and YSYEKL. The CDR3 DNA follows: TGCGCCAGCAGCGGGACTAGCGGGAGGGTACGCTATGAGCAGTTCTTC. Its protein is CASSGTSGRVRYEQFF.

The chain employs TRBV2 and TRBJ1-2; D is unclear. CDR1 SNHLY and CDR2 FYNNEI come from the germline V gene. V lost 6 bases to trimming and J lost 2 bases, with 13 bases between them. The CDR3 consists of 14 residues. The CDR3 sequence is CASRNGRSNYGYTF. CDR3 bases: TGTGCCAGCAGGAACGGACGGTCGAACTATGGCTACACCTTC.